This entry concerns a single T cell receptor (beta chain). The germline V gene has CDR1 KGHSH and CDR2 LQKENI. This CDR3 comprises 16 residues. V was trimmed by 3 bases and J by 0 bases, leaving 11 bases between them. The data were obtained in a study of control samples from healthy donors and cancer patients. Assay used: immunoSEQ multiplex PCR; TCRdb lists only in-frame clones, some missing. The table lists roughly 220,000 clones, 85% to 95% of them singletons, with over 1.2% in the top ten. The chain employs TRBV18 and TRBJ2-2, with D possibly TRBD1 on 6 matching bases. The sample was blood. The receptor's source is a man over 45 in good health. The CDR3 sequence: CASSPTGQSNTGELFF. The CDR3 nucleotides are TGTGCCAGCTCACCCACTGGACAGTCGAACACCGGGGAGCTGTTTTTT.